The rows below give T cell receptor beta chains drawn from one sample of a study of T cell repertoires in cytomegalovirus infection. These receptors have no known antigen. TCRdb used MiXCR to reprocess the reads, holding one entry per CDR3 protein. This sample has about 920,000 distinct CDR3 sequences, with approximately 30% found just once. Sequenced material: cultured CD8+ T cells from PBMCs, taken from culture after CMV antigen stimulation. The receptors were sampled from a human donor in good health (CMV status not recorded). Some clones in this sample may be carry-over from other donors' samples. Both conserved end residues are part of each CDR3. Fields, in order: V gene, clone size, J gene, D gene, CDR3 DNA, CDR3 protein. A D gene is named only where the DNA matches it firmly. Clone size is given for some rows only: seen once, a few or many times, or a class if the clone is expanded.

TRBV5-1	-	TRBJ2-7	-	TGCGCCAGCAGCTTATACAGGGAGGACGAGCAGTACTTC	CASSLYREDEQYF
TRBV27	-	TRBJ2-1	TRBD1	TGTGCCAGCAGTGATCAGGGGCCAGGGGGTGAGCAGTTCTTC	CASSDQGPGGEQFF
TRBV27	few	TRBJ1-4	TRBD1	TGTGCCAGCAGCCCGGGACAGAGGAGGCTGTTTTTT	CASSPGQRRLFF
TRBV19	few	TRBJ1-1	TRBD1	TGTGCCACCTTACAGGGGGCTGTGGGTGAAGCTTTCTTT	CATLQGAVGEAFF
TRBV7-9	many	TRBJ2-1	TRBD2	TGTGCCAGCAGCTTAACTAGCGGGACCTACAATGAGCAGTTCTTC	CASSLTSGTYNEQFF
TRBV12-3/TRBV12-4	few	TRBJ1-5	TRBD1	TGTGCCAGCAGCCTCGGACAGGTACAGCCCCAGCATTTT	CASSLGQVQPQHF
TRBV5-8	many	TRBJ2-2	-	TGTGCCAGCAGCCCGGGAAGCCCCGCGAACACCGGGGAGCTGTTTTTT	CASSPGSPANTGELFF
TRBV7-8	-	TRBJ2-3	-	TGTGCCAGCAGCTCGCACAGTAGCACAGATACGCAGTATTTT	CASSSHSSTDTQYF
TRBV12-3/TRBV12-4	many	TRBJ2-1	TRBD2	TGTGCCATTTTCCGGGGGGGTTACAATGAGCAGTTCTTC	CAIFRGGYNEQFF
TRBV19	-	TRBJ1-2	-	TGTGCCAGTAGTATAGCTACTTACCCCTATGGCTACACCTTC	CASSIATYPYGYTF
TRBV7-8	many	TRBJ1-3	TRBD1	TGTGCCAGCAGCTTATACGGTGGGACAGGGCCCTCCTCTGGAAACACCATATATTTT	CASSLYGGTGPSSGNTIYF
TRBV4-1	-	TRBJ2-1	-	TGCGCCAGCAGCCAAGATCCCCCCGTCGACAACTACGGCAATGAGCAGTTCTTC	CASSQDPPVDNYGNEQFF
TRBV6-6	-	TRBJ1-2	TRBD1	TGTGCCAGCAGTTACTCCACGACAGGGGGGCACTATGGCTACACCTTC	CASSYSTTGGHYGYTF
TRBV5-6	-	TRBJ1-2	-	TGTGCCAGCACCGAGGATAAAGGTGGCTACACCTTC	CASTEDKGGYTF
TRBV5-4	few	TRBJ1-1	TRBD1	TGTGCCAGCAGTCCTGGGACAGCCACTGAAGCTTTCTTT	CASSPGTATEAFF
TRBV7-8	few	TRBJ1-2	-	TGTGCCAGCAGCTTAGCCGTGGGCAATGGCTACACCTTC	CASSLAVGNGYTF
TRBV7-6	many	TRBJ2-1	-	TGTGCCAGCAGCTTAAAGCTCTACAATGAGCAGTTCTTC	CASSLKLYNEQFF
TRBV4-1	medium-sized	TRBJ1-1	-	TGCGCCAGCAGCCAAGATCCCAGGTCTTCCACTGAAGCTTTCTTT	CASSQDPRSSTEAFF
TRBV10-1	-	TRBJ2-3	-	TGCGCCAGCAGTGAGTCGATTGGCAGCTCAGATACGCAGTATTTT	CASSESIGSSDTQYF
TRBV11-1	few	TRBJ2-5	-	TGTGCCAGCAGCTTATTTGGCCAAGGGCTGGAGACCCAGTACTTC	CASSLFGQGLETQYF
TRBV27	many	TRBJ1-5	-	TGTGCCAGCAGTCCCCTCGCAGGGGACGGCAATCAGCCCCAGCATTTT	CASSPLAGDGNQPQHF
TRBV7-9	many	TRBJ2-5	-	TGTGCCAGCAGCTTAGTAGGGACCAGCGCTCAAGAGACCCAGTACTTC	CASSLVGTSAQETQYF
TRBV7-9	many	TRBJ1-4	-	TGTGCCAGCAGCTTAGAAGTGGCCGGGCCAAATAATGAAAAACTGTTTTTT	CASSLEVAGPNNEKLFF
TRBV6-2/TRBV6-3	-	TRBJ1-5	TRBD1	TGTGCCAGCAGTTACCCCGCGGGACAGGGGTACCAGCCCCAGCATTTT	CASSYPAGQGYQPQHF
TRBV6-2/TRBV6-3	-	TRBJ2-2	-	TGTGCCAGCAGTTACTTGTTCACGGGACCGAACACCGGGGAGCTGTTTTTT	CASSYLFTGPNTGELFF
TRBV27	few	TRBJ2-2	TRBD1	TGTGCCAGCCGGACAGGGACATACACCGGGGAGCTGTTTTTT	CASRTGTYTGELFF